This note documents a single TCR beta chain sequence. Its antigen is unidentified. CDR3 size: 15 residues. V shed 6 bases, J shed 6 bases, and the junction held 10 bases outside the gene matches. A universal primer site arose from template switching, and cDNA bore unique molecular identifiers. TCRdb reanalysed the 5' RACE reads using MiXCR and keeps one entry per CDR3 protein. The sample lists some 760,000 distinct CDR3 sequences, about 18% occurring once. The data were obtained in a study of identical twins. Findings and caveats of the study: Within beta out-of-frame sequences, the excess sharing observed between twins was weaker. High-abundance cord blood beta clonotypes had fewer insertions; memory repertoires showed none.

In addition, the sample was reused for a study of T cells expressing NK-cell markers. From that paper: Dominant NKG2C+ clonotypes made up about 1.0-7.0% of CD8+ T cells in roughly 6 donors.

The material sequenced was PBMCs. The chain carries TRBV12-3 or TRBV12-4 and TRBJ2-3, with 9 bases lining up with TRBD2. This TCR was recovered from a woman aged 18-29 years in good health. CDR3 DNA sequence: TGTGCCAGCAGGCAGCCGGGACTAGCCCGTGATACGCAGTATTTT. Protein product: CASRQPGLARDTQYF.